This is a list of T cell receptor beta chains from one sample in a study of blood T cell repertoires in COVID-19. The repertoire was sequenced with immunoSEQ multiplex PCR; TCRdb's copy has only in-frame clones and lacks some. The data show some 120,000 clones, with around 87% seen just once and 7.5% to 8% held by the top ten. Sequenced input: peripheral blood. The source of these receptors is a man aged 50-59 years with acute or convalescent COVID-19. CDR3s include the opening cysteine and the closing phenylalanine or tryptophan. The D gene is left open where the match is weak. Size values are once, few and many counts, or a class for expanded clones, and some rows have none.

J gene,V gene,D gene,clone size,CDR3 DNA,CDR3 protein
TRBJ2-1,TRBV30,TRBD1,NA,TGTGCCTGGAGTGGGGGACAGGACAATGAGCAGTTCTTC,CAWSGGQDNEQFF
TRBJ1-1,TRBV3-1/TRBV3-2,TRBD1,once,TGTGCCAGCAGCCGAGGGACAGGGAATGAAGCTTTCTTT,CASSRGTGNEAFF
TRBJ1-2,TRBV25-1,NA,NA,TGTGCCAGCAGTGAAGGGGGGGGAGACTATGGCTACACCTTC,CASSEGGGDYGYTF
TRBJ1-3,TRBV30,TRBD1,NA,TGTTCATTCCGGGACAGGGGATCTGGAAACACCATATATTTT,CSFRDRGSGNTIYF
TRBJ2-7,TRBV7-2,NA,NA,TGTGCCAGCAGCTTCGACACAGGGACCACCTACGAGCAGTACTTC,CASSFDTGTTYEQYF
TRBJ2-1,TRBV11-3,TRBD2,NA,TGTGCCAGCAAGACTAGCGGGAGCCATGAGCAGTTCTTC,CASKTSGSHEQFF
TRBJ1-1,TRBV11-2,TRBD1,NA,TGTGCCAGCAGCTTCGAGGGGGCCTCTGAAGCTTTCTTT,CASSFEGASEAFF
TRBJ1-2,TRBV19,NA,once,TGTGCCAGTAGTGGCCGGGACTTGAAGTCTGGCTACACCTTC,CASSGRDLKSGYTF
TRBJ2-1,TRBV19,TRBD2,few,TGTGCCAGTAGTATAGGGCTAGCGGGAGCCCATGAGCAGTTCTTC,CASSIGLAGAHEQFF
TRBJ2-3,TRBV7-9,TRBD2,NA,TGTGCCAGCAGCACTAGGGGGACCCAACCGGGACTAGCGGGAAATACGCAGTATTTT,CASSTRGTQPGLAGNTQYF
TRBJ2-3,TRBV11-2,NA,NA,TGTGCCAGCAGCTTAGTGGGGCCAAATACGCAGTATTTT,CASSLVGPNTQYF
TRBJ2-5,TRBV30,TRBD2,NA,TGTGCCTGGGCAGTCGAACTAGCGGGAGGGGAGACCCAGTACTTC,CAWAVELAGGETQYF
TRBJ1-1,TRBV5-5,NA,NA,TGTGCCAGCAGTCAACAGTTAGTAGGCACTGAAGCTTTCTTT,CASSQQLVGTEAFF
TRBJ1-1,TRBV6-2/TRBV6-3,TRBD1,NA,TGTGCCAGCAGTACTGGACAGGGGGTGTACACTGAAGCTTTCTTT,CASSTGQGVYTEAFF
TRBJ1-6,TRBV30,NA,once,TGTGCCTGGGACAACGGAGGGCGAAATTCACCCCTCCACTTT,CAWDNGGRNSPLHF
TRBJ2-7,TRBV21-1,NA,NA,TGTGCCAGCAGCAAAGAGGCGTGGGGGCCCTCCGAGCAGTACTTC,CASSKEAWGPSEQYF
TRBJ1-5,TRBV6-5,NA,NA,TGTGCCAGCAGTTACGAGAGATTTGGTAACCAGCCCCAGCATTTT,CASSYERFGNQPQHF
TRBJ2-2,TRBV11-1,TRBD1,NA,TGTGCCAGCAGCGGTCCACAGGGGGCGCGCACCGGGGAGCTGTTTTTT,CASSGPQGARTGELFF
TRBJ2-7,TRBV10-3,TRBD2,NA,TGTGCCATCAGGGGGACTATTAGCGGGTACGAGCAGTACTTC,CAIRGTISGYEQYF
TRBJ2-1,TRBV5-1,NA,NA,TGCGCCAGCAGCTTGGCACGGGGTGTTTATACCAATGAGCAGTTCTTC,CASSLARGVYTNEQFF
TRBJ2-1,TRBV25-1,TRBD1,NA,TGTGCCAGCAGTGACCGACAGGGGGGGGTTTCTGAGCAGTTCTTC,CASSDRQGGVSEQFF
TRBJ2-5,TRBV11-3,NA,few,TGTGCCAGCAGCTTAACAGGTCTCGGGACCCAGTACTTC,CASSLTGLGTQYF
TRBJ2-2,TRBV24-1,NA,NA,TGTGCCACCAGTGATGCCTTGGGGGCGGGGGAGCTGTTTTTT,CATSDALGAGELFF
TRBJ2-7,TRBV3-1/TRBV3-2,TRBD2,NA,TGTGCCAGCAGTCCCACACTTACTAGCGGGAGGGAGCAGTACTTC,CASSPTLTSGREQYF
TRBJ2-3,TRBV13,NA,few,TGTGCCAGCAGCTTAACGGGAGCGAACACAGATACGCAGTATTTT,CASSLTGANTDTQYF
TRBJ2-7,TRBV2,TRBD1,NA,TGTGCCAGCAGTGGACAGGGGACCTCCTACGAGCAGTACTTC,CASSGQGTSYEQYF
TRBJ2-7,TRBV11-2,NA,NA,TGTGCCAGCAGCCGCGAGGGACTGGGCTACGAGCAGTACTTC,CASSREGLGYEQYF
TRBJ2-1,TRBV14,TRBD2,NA,TGTGCCAGCAGCCATGCTCAAGCGGGAATTTTCTACAATGAGCAGTTCTTC,CASSHAQAGIFYNEQFF
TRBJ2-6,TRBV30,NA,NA,TGTGCCTGGAGCGTTGAGGGACTCTCTGGGGCCAACGTCCTGACTTTC,CAWSVEGLSGANVLTF
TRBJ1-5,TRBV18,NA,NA,TGTGCCAGCTCACCACCAGGGGAAGGTTACCAGCCCCAGCATTTT,CASSPPGEGYQPQHF
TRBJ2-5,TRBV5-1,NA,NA,TGCGCCAGCAGCTTGGAGAGGGGAGGCTACCAAGAGACCCAGTACTTC,CASSLERGGYQETQYF
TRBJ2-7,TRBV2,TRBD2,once,TGTGCCAGCAGCGAGACTAGCGCGTCCTACGAGCAGTACTTC,CASSETSASYEQYF
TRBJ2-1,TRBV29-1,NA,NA,TGCAGCGTTGTTGTCGCGGGACAGACGAATGAGCAGTTCTTC,CSVVVAGQTNEQFF
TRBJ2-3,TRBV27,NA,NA,TGTGCCAGCAGTTTTGGGGCTAGCACAGATACGCAGTATTTT,CASSFGASTDTQYF
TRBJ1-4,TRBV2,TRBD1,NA,TGTGCCAGCAGAGGGGACAGATATAATGAAAAACTGTTTTTT,CASRGDRYNEKLFF
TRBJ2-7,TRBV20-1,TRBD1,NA,TGCAGTGCTAGTGACGGGACAGGGGTCTACGAGCAGTACTTC,CSASDGTGVYEQYF
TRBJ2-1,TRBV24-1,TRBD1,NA,TGTGCCACCAGTGATTTTAAGGGGACCGGGACAGGGTACAGGAATGAGCAGTTCTTC,CATSDFKGTGTGYRNEQFF
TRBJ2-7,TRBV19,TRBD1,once,TGTGCCAGTAGTATAGTAGGACAGGGAAACTACGAGCAGTACTTC,CASSIVGQGNYEQYF
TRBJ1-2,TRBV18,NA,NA,TGTGCCAGCTCACTTACTTCGGGACACATTAACTATGGCTACACCTTC,CASSLTSGHINYGYTF
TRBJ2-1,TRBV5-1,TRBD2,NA,TGCGCCAGCAGCTTGGTCCAGCGGGAGTACAATGAGCAGTTCTTC,CASSLVQREYNEQFF
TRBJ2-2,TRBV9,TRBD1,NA,TGTGCCAGCAGCGTGATACAGGGGAGTACCGGGGAGCTGTTTTTT,CASSVIQGSTGELFF
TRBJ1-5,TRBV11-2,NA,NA,TGTGCCAGCAGCTCCCAGGGGAATATTAAGCCCCAGCATTTT,CASSSQGNIKPQHF
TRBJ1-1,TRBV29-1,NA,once,TGCAGCGTTGGACTGTTGAACACTGAAGCTTTCTTT,CSVGLLNTEAFF
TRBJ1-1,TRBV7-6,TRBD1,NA,TGTGCCAGCAGCTTAGGGGACAGGAGTAAGACTGAAGCTTTCTTT,CASSLGDRSKTEAFF
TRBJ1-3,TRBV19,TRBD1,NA,TGTGCCAGTAGGGCGAGGACAGGATCATCCTCTGGAAACACCATATATTTT,CASRARTGSSSGNTIYF
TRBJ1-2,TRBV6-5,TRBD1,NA,TGTGCCAGCAGTTACGACAGGGTAAACTATGGCTACACCTTC,CASSYDRVNYGYTF